Each of the 13 T cell receptor beta chains below was sequenced from the same sample in a study of PD-1 blockade in mismatch repair-deficient tumors. Measured with immunoSEQ multiplex PCR; TCRdb has only the in-frame clones, and not every one. The sample carries some 130,000 clones, around nine tenths recorded once. The sample in question was peripheral blood, obtained 70 to 73 weeks after starting pembrolizumab. The receptor source for this set is an adult with mismatch repair-deficient cancer.

This clone was picked up a small number of times. J is TRBJ1-2 and V is TRBV9; D is unclear. V was cut by 0 bases and J by 8 bases, with 14 bases left in between. This CDR3 has 14 amino acids. CDR1 SGDLS and CDR2 YYNGEE come from the germline V gene. For the CDR3, the DNA is TGTGCCAGCAGCGTAGAAGCGGCTGTCGAAGGCTACACCTTC. It encodes CASSVEAAVEGYTF.

CDR3 DNA sequence: TGTGCCAGCAGCTGGGGGGAGACCCAGTACTTC. Translating it yields CASSWGETQYF. J is TRBJ2-5 and V is TRBV7-9; either TRBD1 or TRBD2 may supply D (5 bases each). V was clipped by 4 bases and J by 5 bases, with 5 bases between them. Germline V CDR1 and CDR2: SEHNR, FQNEAQ (reference sequence). The CDR3 contains 11 residues.

This CDR3 reads CASRTGVMSNQPQHF. The CDR3 DNA reads as TGTGCCAGTCGGACAGGGGTGATGAGCAATCAGCCCCAGCATTTT. V and J are TRBV19 and TRBJ1-5; 9 bases agree with TRBD1. The CDR3 runs to 15 residues. The J segment lost 1 base and the V segment lost 8 bases, leaving 6 bases of the junction unmatched. Germline values: CDR1 LNHDA, CDR2 SQIVND (reference sequence).

The rearrangement links TRBV13 to TRBJ2-7; 11 bases align to TRBD1. Germline CDR1 and CDR2: PRHDT and FYEKMQ (reference sequence). This CDR3 spans 15 amino acids. The V gene end was trimmed by 4 bases and the J gene end by 6 bases; junction bases not matched to a gene: 8. CDR3 sequence: CASSSTGTGGVEQYF. CDR3 bases: TGTGCCAGCAGCTCCACCGGGACAGGGGGGGTCGAGCAGTACTTC.

V is TRBV11-2 and J is TRBJ1-5, with D unclear. The CDR3 runs to 13 residues. Trimming took off 3 bases at V and 6 bases at J, with 9 bases between the two ends. The germline gives CDR1 SGHAT, CDR2 FQNNGV. The CDR3 is CASSFDSSQPQHF. CDR3 coding DNA: TGTGCCAGCAGCTTTGATTCTAGTCAGCCCCAGCATTTT.

V gene TRBV28 combines with J gene TRBJ1-5, with D maybe TRBD1 (6 bases). Germline V gene sequence: CDR1 MDHEN, CDR2 SYDVKM. The CDR3 covers 14 residues. V lost 5 bases and J 3 bases, leaving 11 bases between the germline ends. CDR3 sequence: CASSRGKSNQPQHF. The CDR3 region has the DNA TGTGCCAGCAGTAGGGGGAAATCCAATCAGCCCCAGCATTTT.

This sequence joins TRBV7-2 and TRBJ2-2, with 8 nucleotides matching TRBD1. Trimming took 5 bases from V and 6 from J; bases not matched to a gene: 2. Germline V gene sequence: CDR1 SGHTA, CDR2 FQGNSA. The length of the CDR3 is 13 residues. CDR3 region: CASSPGGSGELFF. In nucleotides, the CDR3 is TGTGCCAGCAGCCCAGGGGGCTCCGGGGAGCTGTTTTTT.

The chain uses TRBV29-1 and TRBJ2-3; 7 nucleotides match TRBD1. Losses at the gene ends were 6 bases for V and 6 bases for J; bases not matched to a gene: 9. This CDR3 spans 13 amino acids. CDR1 and CDR2 (germline): SQVTM, ANQGSEA. In DNA, the CDR3 is TGCAGCGTCGGACAGGATGCCGGGGATACGCAGTATTTT. Amino acids: CSVGQDAGDTQYF.

This clone was picked up one time. The chain is built from TRBV29-1 and TRBJ2-1, with 12 bases aligning to TRBD2. The CDR3 runs to 15 residues. Germline-derived CDR1 and CDR2 are SQVTM and ANQGSEA. Losses at the gene ends were 7 bases for V and 8 bases for J; bases not matched to a gene: 12. The CDR3 protein is CSAVPTSGRGDEQFF. The CDR3 DNA is TGCAGCGCCGTCCCGACTAGCGGGAGAGGAGATGAGCAGTTCTTC.

This clone occurred once. CDR3 in amino acids: CASSASGAYQETQYF. The DNA of the CDR3 is TGTGCCAGCAGCGCTAGCGGGGCCTACCAAGAGACCCAGTACTTC. J is TRBJ2-5 and V is TRBV6-5; 9 nucleotides align to TRBD2. The CDR3 is 15 amino acids. Trimming took 6 bases from V and 0 from J; bases not matched to a gene: 5. Germline-derived CDR1 and CDR2 are MNHEY and SVGAGI.

V usage is TRBV5-4 and J usage is TRBJ2-6; D not certain. Trimming cost V 0 bases and J 0 bases, with 4 bases left between them. The CDR3 contains 15 residues. Germline CDR1 is SGHNT and CDR2 is YYREEE (reference sequence). The CDR3 loop reads CASSLGYSGANVLTF. The CDR3 nucleotides read TGTGCCAGCAGCTTGGGGTACTCTGGGGCCAACGTCCTGACTTTC.

V and J are TRBV4-3 and TRBJ1-5; D might be TRBD1 (5 bases). The J call could be wrong; TRBJ2-3 is a better fit for the DNA end. CDR1 LGHNA and CDR2 YSLEER come from the germline V gene. The CDR3 has 15 amino acids. CDR3 residues: CASSQVAGARQPQYF. The CDR3 DNA is TGCGCCAGCAGCCAAGTGGCTGGGGCCAGGCAGCCCCAGTATTTT.

The rearrangement links TRBV7-9 to TRBJ2-7; D may match TRBD1 or TRBD2 (5 bases each). Germline lookup yields CDR1 SEHNR and CDR2 FQNEAQ (reference sequence). CDR3 length equals 14 residues. V was pared by 5 bases and J by 3 bases, with 14 bases between. In nucleotides, the CDR3 is TGTGCCAGCAGCCCCGGGAAGGGGCACTACGAGCAGTACTTC. Residues: CASSPGKGHYEQYF.